Following are 23 T cell receptor beta chains from one sample sequenced in a study of long-term antiretroviral therapy in people with HIV. With survey level as its setting, the immunoSEQ assay was v3.0. Measured with immunoSEQ multiplex PCR; TCRdb has only the in-frame clones, and not every one. This table has tens of thousands of clones, approximately 92% appearing once. This specimen consisted of unsorted PBMCs, obtained roughly 5 years after starting antiretroviral therapy. Source of these receptors: a woman in her thirties or forties with HIV.

This chain links TRBV11-3 with TRBJ2-5, with TRBD2 matching over 13 bases. The J segment lost 3 bases and the V segment lost 8 bases, leaving 15 bases of the junction unmatched. Per germline, CDR1 SGHNT and CDR2 YENEEA. CDR3 length: 18 amino acids. In DNA form, the CDR3 reads TGTGCCAGCGCTGGGGGCACACTAGCGGGGGGGATGGAAGAGACCCAGTACTTC. It encodes CASAGGTLAGGMEETQYF.

The V call is TRBV11-3, the J call TRBJ2-2; no reliable D call. CDR3 size: 14 residues. CDR1 and CDR2 from the germline V gene are SGHNT and YENEEA. V lost 1 base, J lost 1 base, and 4 bases lay in between. This chain's CDR3 is CASSLVLNTGELFF. The CDR3 DNA reads TGTGCCAGCAGCTTAGTACTGAACACCGGGGAGCTGTTTTTT.

This chain connects TRBV6-1 to TRBJ2-1, with TRBD1 matching 10 bases. V lost 6 bases to trimming and J lost 1 base; unmatched junction nucleotides: 0. Germline CDR1 and CDR2: MNHNS and SASEGT. The CDR3 consists of 14 residues. CDR3 loop: CASRGQGSYNEQFF. CDR3 coding DNA: TGTGCCAGCAGGGGACAGGGGTCCTACAATGAGCAGTTCTTC.

J is TRBJ2-5 and V is TRBV7-9; a possible D gene is TRBD1 (6 bases). Germline V CDR1 and CDR2: SEHNR, FQNEAQ (reference sequence). The CDR3 has 16 residues. Trimming removed 5 bases from V and 5 bases from J, with 21 bases in between. The CDR3 DNA is TGTGCCAGCAGCCTCGGTTGGACAGCCGAAAGGGAGACCCAGTACTTC. This sequence encodes CASSLGWTAERETQYF.

The chain uses TRBV10-3 and TRBJ2-7, with TRBD1 identical over 7 bases. CDR1 and CDR2 (germline): ENHRY, SYGVKD. J lost 5 bases, V lost 10 bases, and 17 bases had no gene match. The CDR3 runs 15 residues. This chain's CDR3 is CASTPPYRGRDEQYF. The CDR3 DNA reads as TGTGCCAGCACTCCACCCTACAGGGGTAGGGACGAGCAGTACTTC.

The chain's CDR3 is CASSLGGTSGADEQFF. CDR3 sequence (DNA): TGCGCCAGCAGCTTGGGAGGGACTAGCGGGGCGGATGAGCAGTTCTTC. The chain uses TRBV5-1 and TRBJ2-1; 13 bases align to TRBD2. Germline CDR1 and CDR2: SGHRS and YFSETQ. The V and J ends lost 0 bases and 8 bases, in that order; junction bases with no gene match: 5. The CDR3 spans 16 residues.

This clone has only one observation. The J gene is TRBJ1-4, the V gene TRBV6-5, with 8 bases fitting TRBD1. Germline CDR1 reads MNHEY; CDR2 reads SVGAGI. This CDR3 comprises 15 residues. Germline trimming cut 6 bases from V and 8 bases from J; bases unmatched to any gene: 11. The CDR3 spells CASRPKPGQVEKLFF. CDR3 nucleotides: TGTGCCAGCAGGCCCAAACCGGGACAGGTCGAAAAACTGTTTTTT.

This chain joins TRBV29-1 and TRBJ1-1; D call uncertain. Trimming removed 3 bases at V and 1 base at J, with 3 bases between. Germline CDR1 SQVTM, CDR2 ANQGSEA. This CDR3 has 11 residues. CDR3 in DNA: TGCAGCGTTGAGGGGAACACTGAAGCTTTCTTT. It yields the protein CSVEGNTEAFF.

The gene calls are TRBV7-2 and TRBJ2-3; 12 bases agree with TRBD2. The V gene's germline CDR1 is SGHTA and CDR2 FQGNSA. The CDR3 runs 16 residues. With V trimmed by 5 bases and J by 5 bases, 8 bases remained unmatched. The CDR3 region is CASSPSPGLAGDTQYF. In DNA form, the CDR3 reads TGTGCCAGCAGCCCTTCTCCGGGACTAGCGGGAGATACGCAGTATTTT.

The chain couples TRBV6-6 to TRBJ2-7, with D possibly TRBD1 on 6 matching bases. The germline CDR1 and CDR2 sequences are MNHNY and SVGAGI (reference sequence). V dropped 6 bases and J dropped 2 bases, with 14 bases sitting between them. This CDR3 region has 14 residues. The CDR3 DNA reads as TGTGCCAGCAGGCCGGGACATGGGCCCTACGAGCAGTACTTC. Encoded protein: CASRPGHGPYEQYF.

The V gene is TRBV11-3, the J gene TRBJ2-5; the D is unclear. V lost 6 bases, J lost 9 bases, and 23 bases lay in between. The V gene's germline CDR1 is SGHNT and CDR2 YENEEA. The length of the CDR3 is 15 residues. CDR3 coding DNA: TGTGCCAGCAGTTTTGGCGTGACTTCCAAGATGGCCCAGTACTTC. Translating gives CASSFGVTSKMAQYF. The full variable domain, completed using reference TRBV11-3 and TRBJ2-5, is EAGVVQSPRYKIIEKKQPVAFWCNPISGHNTLYWYLQNLGQGPELLIRYENEEAVDDSQLPKDRFSAERLKGVDSTLKIQPAELGDSAVYLCASSFGVTSKMAQYFGPGTRLLVL.

This clone appeared a few times. The chain has TRBV11-3 and TRBJ2-7, with 8 bases aligning to TRBD1. The V segment lost 5 bases and the J segment 7 bases; nucleotides outside the gene matches: 19. Germline V gives CDR1 SGHNT, CDR2 YENEEA. The CDR3 is made up of 17 amino acids. CDR3 protein: CASSARQGNSAYREQYF. The CDR3 DNA reads as TGTGCCAGCAGCGCGAGACAGGGGAACTCCGCCTATCGAGAGCAGTACTTC.

The chain carries TRBV6-5 and TRBJ1-2; D may be TRBD1 (6 bases). The germline gives CDR1 MNHEY, CDR2 SVGAGI. The CDR3 has 14 residues. With 5 bases removed from V and 8 bases from J, the gap between germline ends came to 18 bases. The CDR3 sequence is CASSLTGSYGGYTF. The CDR3 DNA reads TGTGCCAGCAGTCTGACAGGTTCCTATGGGGGCTACACCTTC.

In DNA, the CDR3 is TGTGCCAGCAGACTCGGCCACAATGAGCAGTTCTTC. Its translation is CASRLGHNEQFF. This chain uses TRBV5-4 with TRBJ2-1; no clear D gene. CDR1 is SGHNT and CDR2 is YYREEE in the germline V gene (reference sequence). This CDR3 spans 12 amino acids. V was cut by 5 bases and J by 5 bases, with 8 bases left in between.

The chain employs TRBV6-6 and TRBJ1-5, with D perhaps matching TRBD1 (5 bases). Between the trimmed V and J ends, which lost 0 bases and 5 bases, there was a span of 11 bases. Germline-derived CDR1 and CDR2 are MNHNY and SVGAGI (reference sequence). There are 15 residues in the CDR3. The CDR3 protein is CASSYSGRVDQPQHF. The DNA of the CDR3 is TGTGCCAGCAGTTACTCAGGCAGGGTAGATCAGCCCCAGCATTTT.

The chain carries TRBV5-4 and TRBJ2-1, with 8 bases aligning to TRBD1. Germline V gives CDR1 SGHNT, CDR2 YYREEE (reference sequence). The CDR3 extends over 15 amino acids. V lost 3 bases and J lost 5; bases outside the gene matches: 7. The CDR3 region is CASSSGQGHDNEQFF. CDR3 bases: TGTGCCAGCAGCTCCGGACAGGGTCACGACAATGAGCAGTTCTTC.

This chain joins TRBV11-2 and TRBJ2-1; 7 nucleotides agree with TRBD2. Germline V CDR1 and CDR2: SGHAT, FQNNGV. This CDR3 region has 17 residues. J gave up 9 bases and V 1 base, and 15 bases lay outside the gene matches. CDR3 sequence: CASSLVGMRTSVPEQFF. In DNA form, the CDR3 reads TGTGCCAGCAGCTTAGTGGGGATGAGGACTAGTGTTCCTGAGCAGTTCTTC. Full variable domain (rest looked up from reference TRBV11-2 and TRBJ2-1): EAGVAQSPRYKIIEKRQSVAFWCNPISGHATLYWYQQILGQGPKLLIQFQNNGVVDDSQLPKDRFSAERLKGVDSTLKIQPAKLEDSAVYLCASSLVGMRTSVPEQFFGPGTRLTVL.

The chain has TRBV7-2 and TRBJ2-5; 11 positions match TRBD2. Germline loops: CDR1 SGHTA, CDR2 FQGNSA. This CDR3 region has 19 residues. Trimming removed 1 base from V and 0 bases from J; junction bases left unmatched: 10. In DNA form, the CDR3 reads TGTGCCAGCAGCTTAGACGGGCTAGCGGGGGGCGTTTACCAAGAGACCCAGTACTTC. This encodes CASSLDGLAGGVYQETQYF.

This chain links TRBV7-9 with TRBJ2-3; possible D gene TRBD2, 6 bases. This CDR3 is built from 17 residues. Germline V gene sequence: CDR1 SEHNR, CDR2 FQNEAQ (reference sequence). V dropped 5 bases and J dropped 2 bases, with 20 bases sitting between them. The CDR3 bases are TGTGCCAGCAGCCAAAAACTAGCCTGGAAAAACACAGATACGCAGTATTTT. Protein product: CASSQKLAWKNTDTQYF. The complete variable domain, with remaining parts taken from reference TRBV7-9 and TRBJ2-3, reads DTGVSQNPRHKITKRGQNVTFRCDPISEHNRLYWYRQTLGQGPEFLTYFQNEAQLEKSRLLSDRFSAERPKGSFSTLEIQRTEQGDSAMYLCASSQKLAWKNTDTQYFGPGTRLTVL.

The V call is TRBV6-1, the J call TRBJ1-1, with D possibly matching TRBD1 (6 bases). The CDR3 consists of 15 residues. V was cut by 4 bases and J by 8 bases, with 20 bases left in between. The germline V gene has CDR1 MNHNS and CDR2 SASEGT. The CDR3 loop is CASSGGKAGAVEAFF. As DNA, the CDR3 is TGTGCCAGCAGTGGCGGGAAGGCAGGGGCAGTAGAAGCTTTCTTT.

The V gene is TRBV27, the J gene TRBJ2-7; D perhaps matches TRBD2 (6 bases). Trimming took off 10 bases at V and 6 bases at J, with 13 bases between the two ends. CDR1 and CDR2 (germline): MNHEY, SMNVEV (reference sequence). The CDR3 length is 11 residues. CDR3 sequence reads: CAIARESEQYF. The CDR3 nucleotides are TGTGCCATTGCCCGGGAGAGCGAGCAGTACTTC.

The chain carries TRBV9 and TRBJ2-5, with D uncertain. The V end was cut by 3 bases, the J end by 2 bases, with 23 bases between. The length of the CDR3 is 18 residues. Germline V lookup: CDR1 SGDLS, CDR2 YYNGEE. CDR3 in DNA: TGTGCCAGCAGCGCCAACTGGGCCTCGTTCAAAGATCAAGAGACCCAGTACTTC. Translated: CASSANWASFKDQETQYF.

This rearrangement joins TRBV6-6 to TRBJ1-4; maybe TRBD1 (5 bases). Germline V gene sequence: CDR1 MNHNY, CDR2 SVGAGI (reference sequence). Trimming left V 7 bases short and J 5 bases short, with 20 bases between. CDR3 size: 16 residues. CDR3 nucleotides: TGTGCCAGCATCCCTACAAATCCAGGGTCAAATGAAAAACTGTTTTTT. Amino acids: CASIPTNPGSNEKLFF.